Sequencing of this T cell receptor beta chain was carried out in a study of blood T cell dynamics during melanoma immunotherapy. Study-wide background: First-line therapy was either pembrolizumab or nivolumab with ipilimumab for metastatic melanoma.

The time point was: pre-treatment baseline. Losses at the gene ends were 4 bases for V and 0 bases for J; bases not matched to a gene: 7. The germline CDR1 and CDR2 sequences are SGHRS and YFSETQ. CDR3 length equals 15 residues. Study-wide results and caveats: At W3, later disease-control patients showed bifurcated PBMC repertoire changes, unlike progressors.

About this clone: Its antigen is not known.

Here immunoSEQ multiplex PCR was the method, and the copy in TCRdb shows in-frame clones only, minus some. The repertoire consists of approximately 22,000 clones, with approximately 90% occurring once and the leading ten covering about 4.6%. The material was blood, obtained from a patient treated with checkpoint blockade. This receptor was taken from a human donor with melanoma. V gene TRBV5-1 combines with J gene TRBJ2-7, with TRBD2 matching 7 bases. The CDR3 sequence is CASSRLQRDSYEQYF. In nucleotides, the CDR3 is TGCGCCAGCAGCCGGTTACAGCGGGACTCCTACGAGCAGTACTTC.